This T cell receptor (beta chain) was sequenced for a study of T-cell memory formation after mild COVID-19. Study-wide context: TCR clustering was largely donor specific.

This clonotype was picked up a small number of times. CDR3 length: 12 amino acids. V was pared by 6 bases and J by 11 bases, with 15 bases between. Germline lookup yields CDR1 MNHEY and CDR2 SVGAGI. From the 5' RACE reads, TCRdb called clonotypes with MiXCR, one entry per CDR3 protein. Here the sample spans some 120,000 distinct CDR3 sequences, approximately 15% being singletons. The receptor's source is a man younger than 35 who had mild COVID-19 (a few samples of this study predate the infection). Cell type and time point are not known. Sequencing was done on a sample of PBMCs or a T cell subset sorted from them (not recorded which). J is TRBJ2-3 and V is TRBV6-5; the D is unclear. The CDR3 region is CASSTGLLRQYF. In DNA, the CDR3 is TGTGCCAGCAGCACTGGGCTACTAAGGCAGTATTTT.